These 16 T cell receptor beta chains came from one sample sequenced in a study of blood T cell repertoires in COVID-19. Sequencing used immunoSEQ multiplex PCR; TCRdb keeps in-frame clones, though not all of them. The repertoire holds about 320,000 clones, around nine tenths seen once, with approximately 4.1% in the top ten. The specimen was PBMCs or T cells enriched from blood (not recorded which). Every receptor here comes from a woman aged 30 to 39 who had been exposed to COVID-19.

CDR3 residues: CASSYSLYEQYF. CDR3 nucleotides: TGTGCCAGCAGCTATTCCCTCTACGAGCAGTACTTC. The chain recombines TRBV3-1 (or the pseudogene TRBV3-2) with TRBJ2-7; D is undetermined. Trimming took off 5 bases at V and 3 bases at J, with 8 bases between the two ends. This CDR3 has 12 amino acids. Germline V CDR1 and CDR2: LGHDT, YNNKEL (reference sequence).

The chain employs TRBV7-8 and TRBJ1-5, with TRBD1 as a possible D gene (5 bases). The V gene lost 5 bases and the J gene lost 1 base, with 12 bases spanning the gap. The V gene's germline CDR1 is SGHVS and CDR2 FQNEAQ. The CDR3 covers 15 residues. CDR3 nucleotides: TGTGCCAGCAGCCGAGGACAATTCAGCAATCAGCCCCAGCATTTT. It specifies CASSRGQFSNQPQHF.

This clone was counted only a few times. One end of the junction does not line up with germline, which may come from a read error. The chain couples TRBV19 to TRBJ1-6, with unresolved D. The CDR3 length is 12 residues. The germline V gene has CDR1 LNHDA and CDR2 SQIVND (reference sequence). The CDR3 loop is CASNRGRAPLHF. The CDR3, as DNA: TGTGCGAGTAACCGTGGGAGGGCACCCCTCCACTTT.

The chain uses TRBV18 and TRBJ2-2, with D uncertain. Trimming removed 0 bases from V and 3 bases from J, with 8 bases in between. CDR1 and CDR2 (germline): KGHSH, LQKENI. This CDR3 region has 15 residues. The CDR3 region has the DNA TGTGCCAGCTCACCACCTTGGAGAGACACCGGGGAGCTGTTTTTT. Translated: CASSPPWRDTGELFF.

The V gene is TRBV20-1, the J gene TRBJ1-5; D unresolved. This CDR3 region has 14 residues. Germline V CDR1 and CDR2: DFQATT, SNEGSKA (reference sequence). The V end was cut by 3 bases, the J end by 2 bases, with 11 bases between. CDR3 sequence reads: CSASLRVGNQPQHF. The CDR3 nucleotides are TGCAGTGCTAGTCTGAGGGTAGGCAATCAGCCCCAGCATTTT.

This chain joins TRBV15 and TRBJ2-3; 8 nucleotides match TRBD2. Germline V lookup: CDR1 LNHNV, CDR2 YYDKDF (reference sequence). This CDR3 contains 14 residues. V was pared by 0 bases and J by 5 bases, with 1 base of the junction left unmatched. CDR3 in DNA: TGTGCCACCAGCAGAGATCTAGCGGGAGATACGCAGTATTTT. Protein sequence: CATSRDLAGDTQYF.

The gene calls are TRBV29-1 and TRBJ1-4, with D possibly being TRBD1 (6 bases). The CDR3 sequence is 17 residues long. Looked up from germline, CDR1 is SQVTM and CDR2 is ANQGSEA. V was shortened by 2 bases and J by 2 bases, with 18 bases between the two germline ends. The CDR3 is CSVERRGGASTNEKLFF. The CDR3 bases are TGCAGCGTTGAAAGGCGGGGGGGCGCTTCCACTAATGAAAAACTGTTTTTT. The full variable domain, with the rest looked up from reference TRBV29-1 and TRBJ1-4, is SAVISQKPSRDICQRGTSLTIQCQVDSQVTMMFWYRQQPGQSLTLIATANQGSEATYESGFVIDKFPISRPNLTFSTLTVSNMSPEDSSIYLCSVERRGGASTNEKLFFGSGTQLSVL.

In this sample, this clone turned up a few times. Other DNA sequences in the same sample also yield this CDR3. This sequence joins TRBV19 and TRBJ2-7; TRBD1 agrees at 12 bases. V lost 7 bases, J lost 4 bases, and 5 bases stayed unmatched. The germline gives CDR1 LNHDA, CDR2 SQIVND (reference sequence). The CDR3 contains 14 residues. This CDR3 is CASTPGQGAYEQYF. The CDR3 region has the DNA TGTGCCAGTACCCCGGGACAGGGGGCTTACGAGCAGTACTTC. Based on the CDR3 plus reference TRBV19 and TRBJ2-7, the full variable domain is DGGITQSPKYLFRKEGQNVTLSCEQNLNHDAMYWYRQDPGQGLRLIYYSQIVNDFQKGDIAEGYSVSREKKESFPLTVTSAQKNPTAFYLCASTPGQGAYEQYFGPGTRLTVT.

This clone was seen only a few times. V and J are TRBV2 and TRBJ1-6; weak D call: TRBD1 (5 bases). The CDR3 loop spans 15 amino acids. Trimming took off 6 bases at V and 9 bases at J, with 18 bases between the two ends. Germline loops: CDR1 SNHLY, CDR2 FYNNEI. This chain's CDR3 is CASSDIAQGSSPLHF. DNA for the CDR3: TGTGCCAGCAGCGATATTGCCCAGGGAAGTTCACCCCTCCACTTT.

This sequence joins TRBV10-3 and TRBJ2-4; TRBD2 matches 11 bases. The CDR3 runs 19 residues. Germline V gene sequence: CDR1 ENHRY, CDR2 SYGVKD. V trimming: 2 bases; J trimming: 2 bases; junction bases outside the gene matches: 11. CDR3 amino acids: CAISEMFSGGAGSKNIQYF. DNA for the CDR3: TGTGCCATCAGTGAGATGTTTAGCGGGGGGGCCGGCTCCAAAAACATTCAGTACTTC.

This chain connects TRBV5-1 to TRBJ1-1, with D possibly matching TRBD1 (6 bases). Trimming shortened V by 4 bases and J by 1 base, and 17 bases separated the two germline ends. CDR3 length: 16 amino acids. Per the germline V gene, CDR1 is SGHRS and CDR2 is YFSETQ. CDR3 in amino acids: CASSMTGLIRNTEAFF. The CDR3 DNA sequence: TGCGCCAGCAGCATGACAGGTTTGATTCGGAACACTGAAGCTTTCTTT.

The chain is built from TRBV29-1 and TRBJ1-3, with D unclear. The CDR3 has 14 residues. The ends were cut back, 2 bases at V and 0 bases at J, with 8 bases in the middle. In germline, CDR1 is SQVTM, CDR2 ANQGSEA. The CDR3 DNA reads TGCAGCGTTGAAAGTGGCCTCTCTGGAAACACCATATATTTT. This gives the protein CSVESGLSGNTIYF.

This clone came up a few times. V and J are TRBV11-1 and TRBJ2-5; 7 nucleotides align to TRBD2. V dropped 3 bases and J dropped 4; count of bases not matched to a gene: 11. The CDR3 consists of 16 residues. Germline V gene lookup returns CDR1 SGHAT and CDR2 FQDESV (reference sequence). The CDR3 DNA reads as TGTGCCAGCAGCTTCTTACGGGGGGAGGGTCCAGAGACCCAGTACTTC. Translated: CASSFLRGEGPETQYF.

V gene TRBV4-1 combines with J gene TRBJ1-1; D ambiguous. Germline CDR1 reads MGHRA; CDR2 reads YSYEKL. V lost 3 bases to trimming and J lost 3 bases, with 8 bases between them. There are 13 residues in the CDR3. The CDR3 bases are TGCGCCAGCAGCCACGGGGAGCACACTGAAGCTTTCTTT. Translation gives CASSHGEHTEAFF.

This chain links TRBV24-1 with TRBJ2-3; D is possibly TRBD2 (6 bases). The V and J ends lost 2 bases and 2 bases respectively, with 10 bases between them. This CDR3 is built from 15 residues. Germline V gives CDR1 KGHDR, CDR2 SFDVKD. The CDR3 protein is CATSDSTLATDTQYF. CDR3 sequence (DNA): TGTGCCACCAGTGATTCCACACTAGCCACAGATACGCAGTATTTT.

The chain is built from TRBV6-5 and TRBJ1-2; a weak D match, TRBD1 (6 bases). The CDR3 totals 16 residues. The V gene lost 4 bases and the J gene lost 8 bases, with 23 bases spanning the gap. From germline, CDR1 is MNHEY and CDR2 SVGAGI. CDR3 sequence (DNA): TGTGCCAGCAGTTTCCGGGGAGGGGGGGCCTCAGAGGGCTACACCTTC. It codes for CASSFRGGGASEGYTF.